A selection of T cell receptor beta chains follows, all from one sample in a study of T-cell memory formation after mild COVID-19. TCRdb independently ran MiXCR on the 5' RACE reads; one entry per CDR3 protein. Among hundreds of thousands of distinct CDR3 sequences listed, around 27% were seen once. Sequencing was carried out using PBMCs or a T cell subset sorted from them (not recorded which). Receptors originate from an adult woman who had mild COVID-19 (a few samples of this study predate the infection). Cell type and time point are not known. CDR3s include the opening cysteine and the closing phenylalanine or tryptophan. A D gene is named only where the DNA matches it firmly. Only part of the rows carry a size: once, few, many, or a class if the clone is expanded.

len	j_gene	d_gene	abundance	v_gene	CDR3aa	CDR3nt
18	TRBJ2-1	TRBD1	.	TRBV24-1	CATSDQSPGQGPRGEQFF	TGTGCCACCAGTGACCAATCCCCGGGACAGGGACCAAGGGGTGAGCAGTTCTTC
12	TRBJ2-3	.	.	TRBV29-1	CSVAGDADTQYF	TGCAGCGTTGCAGGGGATGCAGATACGCAGTATTTT
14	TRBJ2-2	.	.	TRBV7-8	CASSPGTGTPELFF	TGTGCCAGCAGCCCCGGTACCGGGACCCCGGAGCTGTTTTTT
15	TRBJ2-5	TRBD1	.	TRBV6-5	CASRTGAVFEETQYF	TGTGCCAGCCGGACAGGGGCGGTGTTCGAAGAGACCCAGTACTTC
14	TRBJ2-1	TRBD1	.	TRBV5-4	CASSIGQGLGEQFF	TGTGCCAGCAGCATCGGACAGGGGCTGGGTGAGCAGTTCTTC
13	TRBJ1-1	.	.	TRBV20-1	CSGEKRGITEAFF	TGCAGTGGGGAGAAGAGGGGGATCACTGAAGCTTTCTTT
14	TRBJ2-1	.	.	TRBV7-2	CASNQRPGRGEQFF	TGTGCCAGCAATCAAAGACCGGGTCGGGGTGAGCAGTTCTTC
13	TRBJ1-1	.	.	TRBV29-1	CSVAAGLLNEAFF	TGCAGCGTTGCAGCAGGACTGCTAAATGAAGCTTTCTTT
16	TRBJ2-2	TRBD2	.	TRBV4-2	CASSPFGAGGPGELFF	TGTGCCAGCAGCCCGTTCGGAGCGGGAGGGCCCGGGGAGCTGTTTTTT
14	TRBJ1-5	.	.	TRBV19	CASSISRGDQPQHF	TGTGCCAGTAGTATCAGTCGGGGAGATCAGCCCCAGCATTTT
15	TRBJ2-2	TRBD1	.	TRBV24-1	CATSDPYRGAGELFF	TGTGCCACCAGTGATCCATACAGGGGGGCCGGGGAGCTGTTTTTT
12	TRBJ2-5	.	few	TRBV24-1	CATSEDWGTQYF	TGTGCCACCAGTGAAGACTGGGGGACCCAGTACTTC
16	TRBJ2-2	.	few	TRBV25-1	CASSAGPDVWSGELFF	TGTGCCAGCAGTGCAGGGCCCGACGTTTGGTCCGGGGAGCTGTTTTTT
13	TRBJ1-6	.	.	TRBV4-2	CASSQTMNSPLHF	TGTGCCAGCAGCCAAACAATGAATTCACCCCTCCACTTT
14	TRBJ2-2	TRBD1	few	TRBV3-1	CASSTGTGPGELFF	TGTGCCAGCAGCACCGGGACAGGGCCCGGGGAGCTGTTTTTT
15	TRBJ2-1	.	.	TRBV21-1	CASSKPPALGLEQFF	TGTGCCAGCAGCAAGCCACCCGCCCTGGGTTTGGAGCAGTTCTTC
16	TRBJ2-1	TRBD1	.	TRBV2	CASIDPGRGRNNEQFF	TGTGCCAGCATCGACCCCGGCAGGGGGCGAAACAATGAGCAGTTCTTC
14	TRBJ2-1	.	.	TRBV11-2	CASSLVGANNEQFF	TGTGCCAGCAGCCTAGTCGGGGCCAACAATGAGCAGTTCTTC
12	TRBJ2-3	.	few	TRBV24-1	CATSDGADTQYF	TGTGCCACCAGTGATGGGGCAGATACGCAGTATTTT
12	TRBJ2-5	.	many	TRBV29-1	CSAGRLGETQYF	TGCAGCGCCGGTCGGCTGGGGGAGACCCAGTACTTC
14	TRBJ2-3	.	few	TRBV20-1	CSARKGQLTDTQYF	TGCAGTGCTCGCAAGGGACAACTCACAGATACGCAGTATTTT
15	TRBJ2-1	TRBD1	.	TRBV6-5	CANRVPDRGFNEQFF	TGTGCCAACAGGGTCCCGGACAGGGGATTTAATGAGCAGTTCTTC
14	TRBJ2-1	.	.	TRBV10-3	CAISEASVYNEQFF	TGTGCCATCAGTGAAGCTTCTGTCTACAATGAGCAGTTCTTC
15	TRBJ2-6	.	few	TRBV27	CASSLEGPGANVLTF	TGTGCCAGCAGTTTAGAGGGACCCGGGGCCAACGTCCTGACTTTC
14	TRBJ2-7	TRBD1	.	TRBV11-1	CASTGTGNLYEQYF	TGTGCCAGCACCGGGACAGGGAATTTATACGAGCAGTACTTC
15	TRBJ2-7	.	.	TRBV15	CATSRDGVTSYEQYF	TGTGCCACCAGCAGAGATGGGGTAACATCCTACGAGCAGTACTTC
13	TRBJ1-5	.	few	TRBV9	CASSSWAGQPQHF	TGTGCCAGCAGCTCCTGGGCAGGGCAGCCCCAGCATTTT
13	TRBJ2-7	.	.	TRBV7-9	CASSLSPSAEQYF	TGTGCCAGCAGCTTATCTCCTAGCGCCGAGCAGTACTTC
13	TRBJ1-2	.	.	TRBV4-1	CASSQVGVYGYTF	TGCGCCAGCAGCCAAGTGGGAGTCTATGGCTACACCTTC
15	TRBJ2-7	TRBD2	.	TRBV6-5	CASSYSPGGLSEKYF	TGTGCCAGCAGTTACTCGCCCGGGGGGTTATCCGAGAAGTACTTC
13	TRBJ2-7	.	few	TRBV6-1	CASSEAGAHEQYF	TGTGCCAGCAGTGAAGCAGGAGCCCACGAGCAGTACTTC
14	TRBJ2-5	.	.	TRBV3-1	CASSHTAFQETQYF	TGTGCCAGCAGCCACACCGCTTTCCAAGAGACCCAGTACTTC
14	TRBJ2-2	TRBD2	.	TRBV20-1	CSALSGRADGELFF	TGCAGTGCTTTGAGCGGGAGGGCCGATGGGGAGCTGTTTTTT
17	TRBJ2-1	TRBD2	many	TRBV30	CAWSEEAGTSGFYEQFF	TGTGCCTGGAGTGAAGAAGCCGGGACTAGCGGGTTCTATGAGCAGTTCTTC
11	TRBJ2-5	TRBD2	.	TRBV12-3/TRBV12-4	CASWGGETQYF	TGTGCCAGCTGGGGAGGGGAGACCCAGTACTTC
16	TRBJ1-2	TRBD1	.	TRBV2	CASSEFIDGQDYGYTF	TGTGCCAGCAGTGAATTTATAGATGGACAGGACTATGGCTACACCTTC
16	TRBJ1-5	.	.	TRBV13	CASSLGSPFGNQPQHF	TGTGCCAGCAGCTTAGGTTCACCTTTTGGAAATCAGCCCCAGCATTTT
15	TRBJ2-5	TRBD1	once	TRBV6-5	CASSRPGQGQETQYF	TGTGCCAGCAGCCGACCAGGACAGGGACAAGAGACCCAGTACTTC
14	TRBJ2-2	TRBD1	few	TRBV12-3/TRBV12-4	CASRRQGAPGELFF	TGTGCCAGCAGAAGACAGGGGGCGCCCGGGGAGCTGTTTTTT
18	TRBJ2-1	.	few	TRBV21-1	CASSKGEGAGLPYNEQFF	TGTGCCAGCAGCAAAGGAGAAGGGGCCGGTCTCCCCTACAATGAGCAGTTCTTC
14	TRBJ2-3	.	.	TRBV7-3	CASSLSQGGDTQYF	TGTGCCAGCAGCTTATCCCAAGGGGGGGATACGCAGTATTTT
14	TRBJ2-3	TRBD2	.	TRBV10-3	CAISESGRIDTQYF	TGTGCCATCAGTGAGAGCGGGAGAATAGATACGCAGTATTTT
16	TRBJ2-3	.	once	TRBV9	CASSGVLGASTDTQYF	TGTGCCAGCAGCGGGGTTCTGGGGGCTAGCACAGATACGCAGTATTTT
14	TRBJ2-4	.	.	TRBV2	CASSRLTGKNIQYF	TGTGCCAGCAGCCGATTGACGGGTAAAAACATTCAGTACTTC
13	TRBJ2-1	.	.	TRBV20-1	CSAKGVQGNEQFF	TGCAGTGCTAAGGGGGTACAGGGTAACGAGCAGTTCTTC
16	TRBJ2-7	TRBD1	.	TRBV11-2	CASSAQGQDSSYEQYF	TGTGCCAGCAGCGCCCAGGGACAGGACAGCTCCTACGAGCAGTACTTC
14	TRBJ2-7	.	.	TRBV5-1	CASSLAGDAYEQYF	TGCGCCAGCAGCCTGGCAGGGGACGCCTACGAGCAGTACTTC
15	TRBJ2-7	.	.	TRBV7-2	CASSLGTPGVYEQYF	TGTGCCAGCAGCTTGGGGACGCCCGGGGTTTACGAGCAGTACTTC
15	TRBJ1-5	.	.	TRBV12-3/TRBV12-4	CASSGEGISNQPQHF	TGTGCCAGCAGCGGAGAGGGTATTAGCAATCAGCCCCAGCATTTT
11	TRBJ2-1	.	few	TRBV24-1	CATVSNNEQFF	TGTGCCACCGTGTCGAACAATGAGCAGTTCTTC
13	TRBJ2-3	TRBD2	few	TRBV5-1	CASRTSGSDTQYF	TGCGCCAGCAGAACTAGCGGGAGTGATACGCAGTATTTT